The clone carrying this TCR beta chain was counted only a few times. Its antigen is unidentified. Isolation yielded PBMCs, at least 6.5 million per sample, in every case. A second PCR, run for roughly 7 to 11 cycles, used a sample-barcoded 5' primer plus a J-beta primer mix. TCRdb re-derived calls from the 5' RACE reads in MiXCR, one entry per CDR3 protein. The data show hundreds of thousands of distinct CDR3 sequences, 35% to 50% seen once. V was pared by 2 bases and J by 2 bases, with 13 bases between. The CDR3 sequence is 15 residues long. Germline V CDR1 and CDR2: SGHTA, FQGTGA. The data stem from a study of blood T cells in healthy people across ages. General study points: Naive CD4+ cell counts and diversity both ran higher in long-lived than in aged donors. Unsorted PBMC input precluded a conclusive naive versus antigen-experienced comparison.

This TCR was sampled from a man aged 80 or over in good health. The chain uses TRBV7-3 and TRBJ2-7, with D perhaps assigned TRBD1 or TRBD2 (7 bases each). The sequenced sample was blood. Written as DNA, the CDR3 is TGTGCCAGCAGCTTAGAGGGAGGGGGCACCTACGAGCAGTACTTC. It is translated as CASSLEGGGTYEQYF.